This entry lists 27 T cell receptor beta chains sequenced from one sample in a study of cytomegalovirus exposure and HLA in healthy donors. The PCR was carried out with 60 Vbeta primers and 13 Jbeta primers. Clones were sequenced by immunoSEQ multiplex PCR, and TCRdb holds only the in-frame ones, with some missing. The sample lists 150,000 to 170,000 clones, approximately 80% occurring once. Sequencing was performed on PBMCs. The receptors originated from a man younger than 45 in good health and CMV-seropositive.

This clone has a handful of counts. The rearrangement uses TRBV5-6 and TRBJ1-2; D ambiguous. The CDR3 covers 13 residues. V lost 2 bases and J lost 4, with 9 bases in between. Per the germline V gene, CDR1 is SGHDT and CDR2 is YYEEEE. CDR3 bases: TGTGCCAGCAGCTTCGGAGGCGCCTATGGCTACACCTTC. Amino acid sequence: CASSFGGAYGYTF.

This clone was counted only a few times. The rearrangement uses TRBV5-6 and TRBJ1-4; D ambiguous. The V end lost 2 bases, the J end lost 8 bases, and 4 bases lay between the germline ends. Germline CDR1 reads SGHDT; CDR2 reads YYEEEE. This CDR3 contains 11 residues. The CDR3 nucleotides are TGTGCCAGCAGCTTTCGGGAAAAACTGTTTTTT. Translated: CASSFREKLFF.

The rearrangement joins TRBV9 to TRBJ2-2; 7 nucleotides line up with TRBD1. The trim removed 0 bases at V and 4 bases at J, leaving 3 bases unmatched. Per the germline V gene, CDR1 is SGDLS and CDR2 is YYNGEE. There are 15 residues in the CDR3. The CDR3 sequence is CASSVDRGGTGELFF. The CDR3 coding sequence is TGTGCCAGCAGCGTAGACAGGGGTGGCACCGGGGAGCTGTTTTTT.

The sample holds a few counts of this clone. The chain recombines TRBV28 with TRBJ1-5; tentative D call: TRBD1 (5 bases). V was trimmed by 5 bases and J by 4 bases, leaving 15 bases between them. Germline V gives CDR1 MDHEN, CDR2 SYDVKM. The CDR3 runs 15 residues. This CDR3 is CASSEHRSLNQPQHF. In nucleotides, the CDR3 is TGTGCCAGCAGTGAACACAGGTCCTTAAATCAGCCCCAGCATTTT. The whole variable domain, remainder taken from reference TRBV28 and TRBJ1-5, is DVKVTQSSRYLVKRTGEKVFLECVQDMDHENMFWYRQDPGLGLRLIYFSYDVKMKEKGDIPEGYSVSREKKERFSLILESASTNQTSMYLCASSEHRSLNQPQHFGDGTRLSIL.

The CDR3 region has the DNA TGTGCCAGCAGCTTTAATAGCGGCGACAATGAGCAGTTCTTC. This translates into CASSFNSGDNEQFF. The chain employs TRBV14 and TRBJ2-1; tentatively, D is TRBD2 (6 bases). The germline gives CDR1 SGHDN, CDR2 FVKESK. The CDR3 sequence is 14 residues long. The V and J ends lost 5 bases and 5 bases respectively, with 13 bases between them.

The chain is built from TRBV4-2 and TRBJ2-2, with D tentatively TRBD2 (6 bases). V was shortened by 0 bases and J by 2 bases, with 13 bases between the two germline ends. The CDR3 length is 17 residues. Germline values: CDR1 LGHNA, CDR2 YNFKEQ. The CDR3 spells CASSQDNGGANTGELFF. Here the CDR3 DNA reads TGTGCCAGCAGCCAAGATAACGGGGGAGCTAACACCGGGGAGCTGTTTTTT.

The chain combines TRBV7-8 with TRBJ1-1, with 7 bases that match TRBD1. CDR1 and CDR2 from the germline V gene are SGHVS and FQNEAQ. The CDR3 length is 14 residues. J lost 7 bases, V lost 3 bases, and 8 bases had no gene match. The CDR3 bases are TGTGCCAGCAGCTTGGCGGGGACAGACAGTGAAGCTTTCTTT. Amino acids: CASSLAGTDSEAFF.

The chain carries TRBV11-3 and TRBJ2-1; 9 bases agree with TRBD2. The CDR3 runs 17 residues. With 3 bases clipped from V and 4 bases from J, the junction kept 10 bases outside the gene matches. From germline, CDR1 is SGHNT and CDR2 YENEEA. The CDR3 DNA follows: TGTGCCAGCAGCTTCCAACGAATGGCGGGAGGGTACAATGAGCAGTTCTTC. It is translated as CASSFQRMAGGYNEQFF.

The V and J genes are TRBV6-1 and TRBJ2-7; possibly TRBD1 for D (5 bases). V dropped 7 bases and J dropped 0 bases, with 16 bases sitting between them. The CDR3 has 15 residues. The germline CDR1 and CDR2 sequences are MNHNS and SASEGT. Here the CDR3 reads CASKGSTTRSYEQYF. The CDR3 region has the DNA TGTGCCAGCAAGGGGTCCACCACCCGCTCCTACGAGCAGTACTTC.

The rearrangement joins TRBV2 to TRBJ1-5; 7 bases match TRBD1. J was trimmed by 5 bases and V by 10 bases; bases with no gene match: 8. Germline values: CDR1 SNHLY, CDR2 FYNNEI. CDR3 length equals 13 residues. The CDR3 bases are TGTGCCAACCCTACAGGGGCTGATCAGCCCCAGCATTTT. As protein: CANPTGADQPQHF.

The chain carries TRBV7-9 and TRBJ2-7; 8 bases are a match to TRBD1. The CDR3 totals 12 residues. V was clipped by 5 bases and J by 5 bases; unmatched bases: 2. Germline lookup yields CDR1 SEHNR and CDR2 FQNEAQ (reference sequence). The CDR3 coding sequence is TGTGCCAGCAGCCAGGACAGGGACGAGCAGTACTTC. Translated: CASSQDRDEQYF.

The chain uses TRBV6-1 and TRBJ1-5; D perhaps matches TRBD1 (5 bases). Between the trimmed V and J ends, which lost 1 base and 7 bases, there was a span of 23 bases. CDR1 and CDR2 from the germline V gene are MNHNS and SASEGT. This CDR3 region has 18 residues. CDR3 DNA: TGTGCCAGCAGTGAAGGTCGCTTTGGTGGTCAGGGCCGCCAGCCCCAGCATTTT. Translating it yields CASSEGRFGGQGRQPQHF.

The V gene is TRBV7-9, the J gene TRBJ2-4; D uncertain. The CDR3 runs to 16 residues. Germline CDR1 and CDR2: SEHNR and FQNEAQ (reference sequence). Trimming stripped 9 bases from V and 0 bases from J, with 18 bases between. The chain's CDR3 is CASSLAGRIAKNIQYF. In nucleotides, the CDR3 is TGTGCCAGTAGCCTCGCAGGTCGTATAGCCAAAAACATTCAGTACTTC.

The chain employs TRBV10-2 and TRBJ2-7, with 8 bases identical to TRBD2. CDR1 is WSHSY, CDR2 SAAADI, per germline. After removal of 8 bases from V and 4 bases from J, the junction contained 7 bases not matched to a gene. This CDR3 spans 13 amino acids. DNA for the CDR3: TGCGCCAGCTGGGCGGGAGGACCGTACGAGCAGTACTTC. It encodes CASWAGGPYEQYF.

There are many counts of this clone. The genes are TRBV2 and TRBJ2-1, with 9 bases fitting TRBD2. J gave up 8 bases and V 3 bases, and 11 bases lay outside the gene matches. Looked up from germline, CDR1 is SNHLY and CDR2 is FYNNEI. This CDR3 has 16 residues. DNA for the CDR3: TGTGCCAGCAGTGACGGAACGAGCGGGAGGATCGATGAGCAGTTCTTC. This encodes CASSDGTSGRIDEQFF. Drawing the rest from reference TRBV2 and TRBJ2-1, the complete variable domain is EPEVTQTPSHQVTQMGQEVILRCVPISNHLYFYWYRQILGQKVEFLVSFYNNEISEKSEIFDDQFSVERPDGSNFTLKIRSTKLEDSAMYFCASSDGTSGRIDEQFFGPGTRLTVL.

The V and J genes are TRBV5-6 and TRBJ1-5; 10 nucleotides align to TRBD1. The CDR3 consists of 17 residues. The ends lost 3 bases at V and 0 bases at J; junction bases unmatched: 6. Germline V gene sequence: CDR1 SGHDT, CDR2 YYEEEE. Here the CDR3 DNA reads TGTGCCAGCAGCTGGACGGGGACAGGGGTTAGCAATCAGCCCCAGCATTTT. Translated, it gives CASSWTGTGVSNQPQHF.

V usage is TRBV5-1 and J usage is TRBJ2-1; 10 nucleotides agree with TRBD2. CDR1 and CDR2 (germline): SGHRS, YFSETQ. This CDR3 has 15 residues. The J segment lost 3 bases and the V segment lost 7 bases, leaving 7 bases of the junction unmatched. Here the CDR3 DNA reads TGCGCCAGCGCCCCCGGGACTAGCGACTACAATGAGCAGTTCTTC. Amino acids: CASAPGTSDYNEQFF.

The V and J genes are TRBV9 and TRBJ2-7, with TRBD1 as a possible D gene (6 bases). In germline, CDR1 is SGDLS, CDR2 YYNGEE. The CDR3 length is 13 residues. V was cut by 0 bases and J by 5 bases, with 9 bases left in between. As DNA, the CDR3 is TGTGCCAGCAGCGTAGGACAGGATGACGAGCAGTACTTC. Translating it yields CASSVGQDDEQYF.

This clone was counted a single time. The rearrangement joins TRBV19 to TRBJ1-2; no reliable D call. V was cut by 5 bases and J by 3 bases, with 16 bases left in between. This CDR3 contains 15 residues. The germline V gene has CDR1 LNHDA and CDR2 SQIVND (reference sequence). CDR3 nucleotides: TGTGCCAGTAGTCCTTCCGTTACTGTGGACTATGGCTACACCTTC. As protein: CASSPSVTVDYGYTF.

Only a few counts were recorded for this clone. The gene calls are TRBV15 and TRBJ1-2; D uncertain. CDR1 and CDR2 from the germline V gene are LNHNV and YYDKDF (reference sequence). This CDR3 is built from 16 residues. Trimming stripped 0 bases from V and 10 bases from J, with 21 bases between. The CDR3 spells CATSRDLGLKTAVYTF. The CDR3 DNA follows: TGTGCCACCAGCAGAGATTTGGGCCTAAAAACAGCGGTCTACACCTTC. Together with reference TRBV15 and TRBJ1-2, the CDR3 gives the full variable domain: DAMVIQNPRYQVTQFGKPVTLSCSQTLNHNVMYWYQQKSSQAPKLLFHYYDKDFNNEADTPDNFQSRRPNTSFCFLDIRSPGLGDTAMYLCATSRDLGLKTAVYTFGSGTRLTVV.

This chain links TRBV7-8 with TRBJ1-2; D is undetermined. The CDR3 has 15 residues. The V gene lost 5 bases and the J gene lost 0 bases, with 13 bases spanning the gap. The V gene's germline CDR1 is SGHVS and CDR2 FQNEAQ. The CDR3 is CASSLLSGTNYGYTF. The CDR3 DNA reads as TGTGCCAGCAGCCTCCTGTCGGGAACTAACTATGGCTACACCTTC.

This clone was observed a single time. This sequence joins TRBV7-9 and TRBJ2-7; 13 bases match TRBD2. Germline CDR1 is SEHNR and CDR2 is FQNEAQ (reference sequence). This CDR3 spans 15 amino acids. Trimming removed 4 bases from V and 6 bases from J; junction bases left unmatched: 6. The CDR3 DNA follows: TGTGCCAGCAGCTCCGGGACTAGCGGGATTATCGAGCAGTACTTC. Its protein is CASSSGTSGIIEQYF.

This chain uses TRBV6-1 with TRBJ2-1; TRBD1 agrees at 8 bases. The CDR3 runs to 15 residues. Germline lookup yields CDR1 MNHNS and CDR2 SASEGT. V gave up 5 bases and J gave up 2 bases; unmatched junction bases: 5. CDR3 DNA: TGTGCCAGCAGTCGGACAGGGAGGCCCTACAATGAGCAGTTCTTC. It translates to CASSRTGRPYNEQFF.

J is TRBJ2-1 and V is TRBV4-2, with 14 bases that match TRBD2. The CDR3 contains 21 residues. Germline V gene lookup returns CDR1 LGHNA and CDR2 YNFKEQ. Trimming took 3 bases from V and 2 from J; bases not matched to a gene: 15. The CDR3 DNA reads as TGTGCCAGCAGCCAGGGGGTGGGGGGGACTAGCGGGAGTGTAACCTACAATGAGCAGTTCTTC. Translation: CASSQGVGGTSGSVTYNEQFF.

Comment on this clone: At one end, the junction sequence differs from germline, possibly due to a read error. The CDR3 region is CASSLWRGGLYGYPF. In DNA, the CDR3 is TGTGCCAGCAGTTTATGGCGGGGAGGGCTCTATGGCTACCCCTTC. The chain uses TRBV27 and TRBJ1-2, with unresolved D. CDR3 length: 15 residues. Looked up from germline, CDR1 is MNHEY and CDR2 is SMNVEV (reference sequence).

The chain is built from TRBV9 and TRBJ1-5, with unresolved D. The V end lost 0 bases, the J end lost 2 bases, and 9 bases lay between the germline ends. The CDR3 sequence is 15 residues long. Germline V lookup: CDR1 SGDLS, CDR2 YYNGEE. For the CDR3, the DNA is TGTGCCAGCAGCGTAGGGATCCTAGGCAATCAGCCCCAGCATTTT. It codes for CASSVGILGNQPQHF.

This clone appeared a single time. CDR3 bases: TGCAGCGGCCTGGGAGCGGGAGGGTTTTTGAATGAGCAGTTCTTC. Its translation: CSGLGAGGFLNEQFF. V gene TRBV29-1 combines with J gene TRBJ2-1, with 10 bases that match TRBD2. The germline gives CDR1 SQVTM, CDR2 ANQGSEA. With 7 bases clipped from V and 7 bases from J, the junction kept 13 bases outside the gene matches. The CDR3 runs to 15 residues.